This TCR beta chain was profiled in a study of identical twins. It was template switching that added a universal primer site, and there were unique molecular identifiers on the cDNA. TCRdb ran MiXCR on the 5' RACE reads and lists one entry per CDR3 protein. The sample lists 600,000 to 850,000 distinct CDR3 sequences; approximately 18% were seen once. Trimming shortened V by 1 base and J by 8 bases, and 12 bases separated the two germline ends. In germline, CDR1 is SEHNR, CDR2 FQNEAQ (reference sequence). This CDR3 spans 14 amino acids. Regarding the study as a whole: Twin-shared out-of-frame alpha sequences were enriched for low generation probability. Within monozygotic twins, out-of-frame TCR alpha sharing was underestimated by the models.

This clonotype was counted only a few times. Its specificity is unknown. The same sample was also studied in work on T cells expressing NK-cell markers. That publication notes: Among CD8+ T cells from about six donors, dominant NKG2C+ clonotypes accounted for about 1.0-7.0%.

The source is a woman between 18 and 30 years old in good health. Specimen: PBMCs. The chain recombines TRBV7-9 with TRBJ2-1; D gene ambiguous. In DNA, the CDR3 is TGTGCCAGCAGCTTAGTAACCAGATTCCATGAGCAGTTCTTC. It yields the protein CASSLVTRFHEQFF.